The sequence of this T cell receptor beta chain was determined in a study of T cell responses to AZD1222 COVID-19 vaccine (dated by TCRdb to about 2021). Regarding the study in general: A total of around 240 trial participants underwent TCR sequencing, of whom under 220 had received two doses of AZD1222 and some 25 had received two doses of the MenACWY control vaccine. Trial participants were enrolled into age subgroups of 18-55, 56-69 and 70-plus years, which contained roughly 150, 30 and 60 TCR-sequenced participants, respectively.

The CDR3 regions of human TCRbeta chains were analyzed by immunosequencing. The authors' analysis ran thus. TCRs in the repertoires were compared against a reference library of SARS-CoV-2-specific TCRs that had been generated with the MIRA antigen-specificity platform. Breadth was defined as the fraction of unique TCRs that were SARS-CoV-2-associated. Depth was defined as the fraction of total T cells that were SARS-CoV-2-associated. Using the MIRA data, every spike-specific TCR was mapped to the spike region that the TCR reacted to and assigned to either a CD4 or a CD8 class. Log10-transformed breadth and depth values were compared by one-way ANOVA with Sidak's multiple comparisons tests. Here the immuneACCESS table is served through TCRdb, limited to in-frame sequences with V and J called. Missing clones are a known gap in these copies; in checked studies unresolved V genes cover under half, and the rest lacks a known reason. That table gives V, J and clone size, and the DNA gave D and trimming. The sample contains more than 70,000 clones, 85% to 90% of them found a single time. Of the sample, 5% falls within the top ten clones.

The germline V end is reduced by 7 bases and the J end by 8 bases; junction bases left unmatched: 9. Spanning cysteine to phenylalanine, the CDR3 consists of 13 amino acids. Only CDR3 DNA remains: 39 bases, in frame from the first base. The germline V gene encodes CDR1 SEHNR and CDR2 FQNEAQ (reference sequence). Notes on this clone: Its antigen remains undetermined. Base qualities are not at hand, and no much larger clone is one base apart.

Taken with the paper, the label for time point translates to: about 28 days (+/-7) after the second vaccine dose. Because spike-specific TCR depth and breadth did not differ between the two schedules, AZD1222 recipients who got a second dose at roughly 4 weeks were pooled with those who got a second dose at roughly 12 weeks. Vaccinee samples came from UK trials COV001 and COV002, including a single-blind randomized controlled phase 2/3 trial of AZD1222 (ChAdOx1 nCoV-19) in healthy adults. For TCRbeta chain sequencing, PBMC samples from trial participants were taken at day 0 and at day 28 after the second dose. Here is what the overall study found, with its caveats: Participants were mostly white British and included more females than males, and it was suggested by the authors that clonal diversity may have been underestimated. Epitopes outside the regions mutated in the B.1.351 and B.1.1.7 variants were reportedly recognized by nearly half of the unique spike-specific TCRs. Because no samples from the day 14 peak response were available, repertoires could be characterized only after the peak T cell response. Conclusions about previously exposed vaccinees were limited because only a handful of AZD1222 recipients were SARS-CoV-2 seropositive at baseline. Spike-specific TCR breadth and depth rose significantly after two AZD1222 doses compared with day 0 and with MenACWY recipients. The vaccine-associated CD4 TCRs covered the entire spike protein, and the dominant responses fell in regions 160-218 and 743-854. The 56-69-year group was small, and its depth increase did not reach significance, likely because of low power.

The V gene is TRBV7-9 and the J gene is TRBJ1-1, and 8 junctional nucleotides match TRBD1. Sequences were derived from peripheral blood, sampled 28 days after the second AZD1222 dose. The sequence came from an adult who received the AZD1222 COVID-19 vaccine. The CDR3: CASKRTGSAEAFF. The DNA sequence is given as TGTGCCAGCAAGCGGACAGGGTCGGCCGAAGCTTTCTTT. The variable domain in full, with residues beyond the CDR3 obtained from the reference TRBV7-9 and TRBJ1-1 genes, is DTGVSQNPRHKITKRGQNVTFRCDPISEHNRLYWYRQTLGQGPEFLTYFQNEAQLEKSRLLSDRFSAERPKGSFSTLEIQRTEQGDSAMYLCASKRTGSAEAFFGQGTRLTVV.